The 16 T cell receptor beta chains given below trace back to one sample, sequenced in a study of post-analysis software for immune sequencing data. Broader study findings: Patients showed TRBV5-6, TRBV5-1 and TRBV20-1 among four to six TRBV segments more frequent than in controls.

These receptors' targets are unknown. Every TCR beta cDNA library bore unique molecular identifiers. MiXCR, run by TCRdb on the PCR reads, gives a single entry per CDR3 protein. The sample includes 430,000 or so distinct CDR3 sequences, more than 30% of them seen just once. Input material: blood. The receptor set was obtained from a girl aged 2-15 years with multiple sclerosis.

The chain combines TRBV12-3 or TRBV12-4 with TRBJ1-1, with 10 nucleotides matching TRBD1. The CDR3 spans 16 residues. Trimming took 6 bases from V and 4 from J; bases not matched to a gene: 11. The CDR3 here is CASSPGTGVLGTEAFF. As DNA, the CDR3 is TGTGCCAGCAGCCCCGGGACAGGGGTTTTGGGCACTGAAGCTTTCTTT.

This clonotype was detected only a few times. The chain joins TRBV5-1 to TRBJ2-5; 7 bases fit TRBD2. The trim removed 3 bases at V and 3 bases at J, leaving 5 bases unmatched. The CDR3 runs 14 residues. Germline assignment: CDR1 SGHRS and CDR2 YFSETQ. The DNA for the CDR3 is TGCGCCAGCAGCTCCGGACTAGGAAAAGAGACCCAGTACTTC. Amino acids: CASSSGLGKETQYF.

In regard to this clonotype: The junction departs from the called germline gene at one end, perhaps through a read error. The chain is built from TRBV28 and TRBJ2-7; D gene unclear. The DNA matches TRBJ2-5 better at its end, which makes the J call doubtful. The germline CDR1 and CDR2 sequences are MDHEN and SYDVKM. The CDR3 has 13 amino acids. Here the CDR3 reads CAGSLDQGETQYF. CDR3 DNA: TGTGCCGGCAGTTTAGACCAAGGGGAGACCCAGTACTTC.

This clonotype came up a few times. The rearrangement joins TRBV6-5 to TRBJ1-2; 10 bases align to TRBD1. The V gene end was trimmed by 7 bases and the J gene end by 7 bases; junction bases not matched to a gene: 6. This CDR3 is 13 amino acids long. Germline V gene lookup returns CDR1 MNHEY and CDR2 SVGAGI. Here the CDR3 DNA reads TGTGCCAGCATGGGGGACAGGGGCAGTGGCTACACCTTC. This encodes CASMGDRGSGYTF.

This clonotype has only a few counts. J is TRBJ2-1 and V is TRBV7-2; D unclear. The germline V gene has CDR1 SGHTA and CDR2 FQGNSA. The CDR3 loop spans 13 amino acids. Trimming shortened V by 5 bases and J by 6 bases, and 11 bases separated the two germline ends. The CDR3 protein is CASSLPTFNEQFF. CDR3 nucleotides: TGTGCCAGCAGCCTGCCGACTTTCAATGAGCAGTTCTTC.

This clonotype was picked up a small number of times. This chain uses TRBV29-1 with TRBJ2-7, with D perhaps TRBD2 (6 bases). The CDR3 is made up of 14 amino acids. Germline values: CDR1 SQVTM, CDR2 ANQGSEA. Between the trimmed V and J ends, which lost 0 bases and 1 base, there was a span of 10 bases. Written as DNA, the CDR3 is TGCAGCGTTGAAGACCCGGGGGTATCCTACGAGCAGTACTTC. Translated, it gives CSVEDPGVSYEQYF.

The rearrangement uses TRBV28 and TRBJ2-4, with TRBD1 as a possible D gene (6 bases). Trimming took off 3 bases at V and 3 bases at J, with 18 bases between the two ends. This CDR3 has 17 residues. From germline, CDR1 is MDHEN and CDR2 SYDVKM. The CDR3 protein is CASSFSSLLGGKNIQYF. CDR3 bases: TGTGCCAGCAGTTTTTCGTCACTTCTAGGGGGCAAAAACATTCAGTACTTC.

The gene calls are TRBV28 and TRBJ2-3; TRBD2 agrees at 11 bases. The V segment lost 3 bases and the J segment 5 bases; nucleotides outside the gene matches: 7. Germline V gene sequence: CDR1 MDHEN, CDR2 SYDVKM. The CDR3 length is 16 residues. CDR3 DNA sequence: TGTGCCAGCAGTTTGGCACTAGCGGGAGTGGTAGATACGCAGTATTTT. Protein product: CASSLALAGVVDTQYF.

About this clonotype itself: A junction end diverges from the germline sequence, so it may reflect a read error. CDR3 sequence reads: CAGSQSRSGDGSNQPQHF. As DNA, the CDR3 is TGCGCCGGCAGCCAAAGTAGGTCAGGGGACGGAAGCAATCAGCCCCAGCATTTT. J is TRBJ1-5 and V is TRBV4-1; D perhaps matches TRBD1 (6 bases). Germline CDR1 MGHRA, CDR2 YSYEKL. This CDR3 has 18 amino acids.

The genes are TRBV30 and TRBJ2-6, with 8 bases that match TRBD1. The CDR3 contains 13 residues. CDR1 and CDR2 from the germline V gene are GTSNPN and SVGIG (reference sequence). Trimming removed 8 bases from V and 3 bases from J; junction bases left unmatched: 3. CDR3: CARQGLGANVLTF. As DNA, the CDR3 is TGTGCCCGACAGGGGCTTGGGGCCAACGTCCTGACTTTC.

The J gene is TRBJ2-2, the V gene TRBV20-1; D perhaps matches TRBD1 (5 bases). CDR3 size: 14 residues. V lost 0 bases, J lost 8 bases, and 13 bases lay in between. Germline V lookup: CDR1 DFQATT, CDR2 SNEGSKA (reference sequence). CDR3 residues: CSARESPTGGELFF. For the CDR3, the DNA is TGCAGTGCTAGAGAAAGCCCCACAGGAGGGGAGCTGTTTTTT.

This clonotype was counted only a few times. V and J are TRBV28 and TRBJ1-2; 9 nucleotides line up with TRBD1. J lost 3 bases, V lost 5 bases, and 7 bases had no gene match. The CDR3 covers 15 residues. The germline CDR1 and CDR2 sequences are MDHEN and SYDVKM. CDR3 in amino acids: CASSGGQGLHYGYTF. The CDR3 DNA reads TGTGCCAGCAGTGGGGGACAGGGATTACACTATGGCTACACCTTC.

This clonotype was seen a handful of times. The rearrangement links TRBV29-1 to TRBJ2-7; D not certain. The ends were cut back, 4 bases at V and 1 base at J, with 8 bases in the middle. CDR3 length: 12 residues. The germline CDR1 and CDR2 sequences are SQVTM and ANQGSEA. The CDR3: CSVAGRSYEQYF. The DNA for the CDR3 is TGCAGCGTTGCGGGCAGATCCTACGAGCAGTACTTC.

This clonotype was detected a few times. The genes are TRBV28 and TRBJ1-2; D is uncertain. CDR3 size: 14 residues. The germline V gene has CDR1 MDHEN and CDR2 SYDVKM. V was cut by 5 bases and J by 4 bases, with 14 bases left in between. CDR3: CASSTPYSPYGYTF. For the CDR3, the DNA is TGTGCCAGCAGTACCCCCTACAGCCCCTATGGCTACACCTTC.

V gene TRBV3-1 combines with J gene TRBJ2-6; tentative D call: TRBD2 (5 bases). The CDR3 runs to 15 residues. V was pared by 1 base and J by 4 bases, with 8 bases between. Per germline, CDR1 LGHDT and CDR2 YNNKEL (reference sequence). In nucleotides, the CDR3 is TGTGCCAGCAGCCAAGGGGCGGGCGGGGCCAACGTCCTGACTTTC. Protein: CASSQGAGGANVLTF.

This chain joins TRBV29-1 and TRBJ2-1; tentatively, D is TRBD2 (6 bases). This CDR3 is built from 11 residues. Germline CDR1 reads SQVTM; CDR2 reads ANQGSEA. V was shortened by 6 bases and J by 7 bases, with 10 bases between the two germline ends. The CDR3 DNA follows: TGCAGCGTGTGGGCGGGGAATGAGCAGTTCTTC. It translates to CSVWAGNEQFF.